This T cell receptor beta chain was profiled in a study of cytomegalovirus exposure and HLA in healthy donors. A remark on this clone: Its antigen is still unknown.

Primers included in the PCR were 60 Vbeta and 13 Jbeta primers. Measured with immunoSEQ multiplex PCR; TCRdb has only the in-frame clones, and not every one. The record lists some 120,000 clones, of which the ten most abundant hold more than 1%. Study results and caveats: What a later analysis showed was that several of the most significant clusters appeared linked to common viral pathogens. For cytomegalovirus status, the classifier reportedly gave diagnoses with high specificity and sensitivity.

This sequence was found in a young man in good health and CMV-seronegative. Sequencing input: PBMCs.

The CDR3, as DNA: TGTGCCAGCAGCGTAGACACAGGGGCCGGGGAGCTGTTTTTT. Encoded protein: CASSVDTGAGELFF. The gene calls are TRBV9 and TRBJ2-2, with 7 bases lining up with TRBD1. Per the germline V gene, CDR1 is SGDLS and CDR2 is YYNGEE. The CDR3 runs to 14 residues. With 0 bases clipped from V and 6 bases from J, the junction kept 2 bases outside the gene matches. The full variable domain, its missing parts supplied by reference TRBV9 and TRBJ2-2, is DSGVTQTPKHLITATGQRVTLRCSPRSGDLSVYWYQQSLDQGLQFLIQYYNGEERAKGNILERFSAQQFPDLHSELNLSSLELGDSALYFCASSVDTGAGELFFGEGSRLTVL.